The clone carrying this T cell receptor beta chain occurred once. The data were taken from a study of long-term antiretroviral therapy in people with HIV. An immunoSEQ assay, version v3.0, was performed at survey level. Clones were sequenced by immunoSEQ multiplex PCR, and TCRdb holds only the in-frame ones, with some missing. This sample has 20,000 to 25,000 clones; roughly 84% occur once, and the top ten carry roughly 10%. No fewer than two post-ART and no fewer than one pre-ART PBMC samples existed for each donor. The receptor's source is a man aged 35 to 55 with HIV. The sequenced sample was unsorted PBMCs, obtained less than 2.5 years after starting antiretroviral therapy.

The CDR3 DNA is TGCGCCAGCAGCACAGGGATGAACACTGAAGCTTTCTTT. Protein product: CASSTGMNTEAFF. The genes are TRBV5-1 and TRBJ1-1; D is perhaps TRBD1 (6 bases). Germline V lookup: CDR1 SGHRS, CDR2 YFSETQ. V was shortened by 4 bases and J by 0 bases, with 7 bases between the two germline ends. The CDR3 has 13 amino acids. Supplemented by reference TRBV5-1 and TRBJ1-1, the full variable domain reads KAGVTQTPRYLIKTRGQQVTLSCSPISGHRSVSWYQQTPGQGLQFLFEYFSETQRNKGNFPGRFSGRQFSNSRSEMNVSTLELGDSALYLCASSTGMNTEAFFGQGTRLTVV.